Detailed here is one T cell receptor (beta chain). The sample originates from a study of blood T cell repertoires in COVID-19. Study background: The cDNA or gDNA used as material had been derived from T cells, B-cell-depleted T cells, or PBMCs.

In the original workflow: Amplification of reference gene primers provided the estimated nucleated cell counts. TCRdb's table, derived via immunoSEQ multiplex PCR, lists solely in-frame clones and lacks some. V and J calls and clone size are those listed in that table; D and trimming were worked out from the DNA. The sample has about 170,000 clones; around 86% are singletons. This TCR was sampled from a man aged 65 to 79 with acute or convalescent COVID-19. Sequences were obtained from peripheral blood.

CDR3 region: CASSPVSRGGYNEQFF. In nucleotides, the CDR3 is TGTGCCAGCTCACCAGTCTCTCGCGGGGGGTACAATGAGCAGTTCTTC. V usage is TRBV18 and J usage is TRBJ2-1, with TRBD2 matching 8 bases. Per the germline V gene, CDR1 is KGHSH and CDR2 is LQKENI. The CDR3 length is 16 residues. The J segment lost 4 bases and the V segment lost 2 bases, leaving 7 bases of the junction unmatched.